The rows below give T cell receptor beta chains drawn from one sample of a study of monozygotic twins with cystic fibrosis. Generated by immunoSEQ multiplex PCR, the TCRdb table keeps only in-frame clones and is missing some. This table holds 30,000 to 40,000 clones, approximately 72% found once. The sequenced sample consisted of blood. The receptors were sampled from a girl between 10 and 17 years old with cystic fibrosis. Both conserved end residues are part of each CDR3. D genes are given only for firm matches. Expanded clones are given a class, and other clones once, few, many or no size at all.

>few|TRBJ2-7|NA|TRBV11-1
TGTGCCAGCAGCTTAGGCCCGGGAGAACGCAACGAGCAGTACTTC
CASSLGPGERNEQYF
>NA|TRBJ1-5|NA|TRBV27
TGTGCCAGCAGTTTTTCTAGCAATCAGCCCCAGCATTTT
CASSFSSNQPQHF
>NA|TRBJ2-5|NA|TRBV4-3
TGCGCCAGCAGCCAAGAAAGGTCCGGAGAGACCCAGTACTTC
CASSQERSGETQYF
>NA|TRBJ1-5|NA|TRBV7-4
TGTGCCAGCAGCAAGCAGACAGCAAAAGATTATAGCAATCAGCCCCAGCATTTT
CASSKQTAKDYSNQPQHF
>NA|TRBJ1-2|NA|TRBV4-3
TGCGCCAGCAGCCAAGGTGGCCCGGGCGCCTATGGCTACACCTTC
CASSQGGPGAYGYTF
>NA|TRBJ2-7|NA|TRBV14
TGTGCCAGCAGCCAAGTATATGGAGATACCTACGAGCAGTACTTC
CASSQVYGDTYEQYF
>NA|TRBJ2-5|NA|TRBV6-5
TGTGCCAGCAGCGAATCGGGGGCAGAGACCCAGTACTTC
CASSESGAETQYF
>NA|TRBJ1-4|TRBD1|TRBV15
TGTGCCACCAGCAGAGGCCGGGACAGGGGCGGTGAAAAACTGTTTTTT
CATSRGRDRGGEKLFF
>few|TRBJ2-7|NA|TRBV19
TGTGCCAGTAGTAGGGCAGCATCCTACGAGCAGTACTTC
CASSRAASYEQYF
>few|TRBJ2-3|NA|TRBV15
TGTGCCACCAGCAGACGACAGCCCACAGATACGCAGTATTTT
CATSRRQPTDTQYF
>few|TRBJ1-2|TRBD1|TRBV19
TGTGCCAGTAGTATAGATGTGACAGGGGCAAGGGGCTACACCTTC
CASSIDVTGARGYTF
>NA|TRBJ2-1|NA|TRBV7-6
TGTGCCAGCAGCTTAGCGAAGGGGAATGAGCAGTTCTTC
CASSLAKGNEQFF
>once|TRBJ2-1|TRBD2|TRBV15
TGTGCCACCAGACTGTCCAGGGAGGGTAGAGGGGAGCAGTTCTTC
CATRLSREGRGEQFF
>few|TRBJ2-5|NA|TRBV2
TGTGCCAGCAGTGAAGTACCGGGGTCAGAGACCCAGTACTTC
CASSEVPGSETQYF
>NA|TRBJ1-4|NA|TRBV5-1
TGCGCCAGCTTCTCCGGGTCTCGGGGTGAAAAACTGTTTTTT
CASFSGSRGEKLFF
>NA|TRBJ2-2|NA|TRBV6-6
TGTGCCAGCAGAAAGGGGGGAGGGCCCGCCGGGGAGCTGTTTTTT
CASRKGGGPAGELFF
>few|TRBJ2-1|NA|TRBV19
TGTGCCAGCGCCCCTAGGGGCGGCTACAATGAGCAGTTCTTC
CASAPRGGYNEQFF
>NA|TRBJ2-7|NA|TRBV5-1
TGCGCCAGCAGCTGGGCAGGACAGCGCAACTACGAGCAGTACTTC
CASSWAGQRNYEQYF
>few|TRBJ2-1|TRBD2|TRBV27
TGTGCCAGCAGTTTAGGTTTAGGGACTAAAAACAATGAGCAGTTCTTC
CASSLGLGTKNNEQFF
>NA|TRBJ1-2|NA|TRBV27
TGTGCCAGCAGTTTGTCCTTTGCCAGGCCCCTAAACTATGGCTACACCTTC
CASSLSFARPLNYGYTF
>NA|TRBJ2-5|NA|TRBV9
TGTGCCAGCAGCGTAGTCGGGGCCCCCAGGGAGACCCAGTACTTC
CASSVVGAPRETQYF
>NA|TRBJ1-1|NA|TRBV27
TGTGCCAGCAGTTTCGATCTAAACACTGAAGCTTTCTTT
CASSFDLNTEAFF
>NA|TRBJ2-1|TRBD2|TRBV14
TGTGCCAGCAGCCTCATAGCGGGAGTAATGGATGAGCAGTTCTTC
CASSLIAGVMDEQFF
>NA|TRBJ2-7|TRBD2|TRBV5-1
TGCGCCAGCAGCTCCGGGAGGGGCTTAGCCTACGAGCAGTACTTC
CASSSGRGLAYEQYF
>NA|TRBJ2-1|TRBD2|TRBV13
TGTGCCAGCAGCCCGGGACTAGCGGCCTACAATGAGCAGTTCTTC
CASSPGLAAYNEQFF
>few|TRBJ2-1|NA|TRBV10-1
TGCGCCAGCAGTGAGACTGAATACAATGAGCAGTTCTTC
CASSETEYNEQFF
>few|TRBJ2-7|TRBD2|TRBV5-5
TGTGCCAGCAGCGGCGGACTAGCGGCCCAACCCTACGAGCAGTACTTC
CASSGGLAAQPYEQYF
>NA|TRBJ1-1|TRBD1|TRBV6-1
TGTGCCAGCAGTGTCGGACAGGGGGCGTCGGCTGAAGCTTTCTTT
CASSVGQGASAEAFF
>NA|TRBJ2-1|TRBD2|TRBV30
TGTGCCTGTACGCTAGCGGGCTACAATGAGCAGTTCTTC
CACTLAGYNEQFF
>NA|TRBJ1-2|TRBD1|TRBV6-5
TGTGCCAGCAGTACCGGGACAGGGCGAGGCTACACCTTC
CASSTGTGRGYTF
>few|TRBJ2-6|NA|TRBV29-1
TGCAGCGTTGACTCTGGGGCCAACGTCCTGACTTTC
CSVDSGANVLTF
>few|TRBJ1-2|NA|TRBV7-3
TGTGCCAGCAGCTTAAACCCCAGGGGCGATGGCTACACCTTC
CASSLNPRGDGYTF
>NA|TRBJ2-1|TRBD1|TRBV2
TGTGCCAGCAGTGCGGGACAGGGAGAGAACTACTACAATGAGCAGTTCTTC
CASSAGQGENYYNEQFF
>few|TRBJ2-6|TRBD2|TRBV4-3
TGCGCCAGCAGCCAAGATAGGACTAGCAACGGGGCCAACGTCCTGACTTTC
CASSQDRTSNGANVLTF
>few|TRBJ1-2|NA|TRBV6-1
TGTGCCAGCAGTGAAGGGACAGTAATCATTTATGGCTACACCTTC
CASSEGTVIIYGYTF
>NA|TRBJ2-3|TRBD1|TRBV4-2
TGTGCCAGCAGCCAGGAGGACAGGGAGGCAGATACGCAGTATTTT
CASSQEDREADTQYF
>NA|TRBJ2-7|NA|TRBV28
TGTGCCAGCCGCGACCGGGGAACCAACTACGAGCAGTACTTC
CASRDRGTNYEQYF
>NA|TRBJ1-2|NA|TRBV6-1
TGTGCCAGCAGCCCTAGGGGGTCCTCTTATGGCTACACCTTC
CASSPRGSSYGYTF
>NA|TRBJ2-2|TRBD1|TRBV19
TGTGCCAGTAGTATAGTCAGGACAGGGAACACCGGGGAGCTGTTTTTT
CASSIVRTGNTGELFF
>NA|TRBJ1-1|NA|TRBV9
TGTGCCAGCAGCCTCCAGTTATACACTGAAGCTTTCTTT
CASSLQLYTEAFF
>NA|TRBJ1-5|NA|TRBV5-1
TGCGCCAGCAGTGAAGTCCCAGGGCCAGGTGGGTCCCAGCATTTT
CASSEVPGPGGSQHF
>NA|TRBJ1-2|NA|TRBV2
TGTGCCAGCAGGATGGGGCCGGGGGAGGACGATGGCTACACCTTC
CASRMGPGEDDGYTF
>once|TRBJ2-1|TRBD2|TRBV4-3
TGCGCCAGCAGCCCCCTCGGCAGCGGGAGGTACAATGAGCAGTTCTTC
CASSPLGSGRYNEQFF
>NA|TRBJ2-1|TRBD2|TRBV6-1
TGTGCCAGCAGGGGACTAGCGGGAGCCCTCAATGAGCAGTTCTTC
CASRGLAGALNEQFF
>NA|TRBJ2-1|NA|TRBV27
TGTGCCAGCAGTCCAGCCCTTGGGGAGAACAATGAGCAGTTCTTC
CASSPALGENNEQFF
>few|TRBJ1-1|NA|TRBV5-4
TGTGCCAGCAGCCGCATCGGACAGACGAACACTGAAGCTTTCTTT
CASSRIGQTNTEAFF
>NA|TRBJ2-7|TRBD2|TRBV7-8
TGTGCCAGCAGCCGTAGCGGGAGGCTTTACGAGCAGTACTTC
CASSRSGRLYEQYF
>NA|TRBJ2-7|NA|TRBV29-1
TGCAGCGCCCGAGGTCTCAACTACGAGCAGTACTTC
CSARGLNYEQYF
>NA|TRBJ1-5|NA|TRBV4-3
TGCGCCAGCAGCCAAGAATACCGTTATAGCAATCAGCCCCAGCATTTT
CASSQEYRYSNQPQHF
>NA|TRBJ2-3|NA|TRBV7-2
TGTGCCAGCACAACTACTCCCACAGATACGCAGTATTTT
CASTTTPTDTQYF
>NA|TRBJ1-1|NA|TRBV4-3
TGCGCCAGCAGCCAAGGGAAGAACACTGAAGCTTTCTTT
CASSQGKNTEAFF
>NA|TRBJ1-2|TRBD1|TRBV7-2
TGTGCCAGCAGCGCATACCGGGACAGCTTTTTTGGCTACACCTTC
CASSAYRDSFFGYTF
>NA|TRBJ2-6|NA|TRBV11-2
TGTGCCAGCAGCTTCGACAGGTACCTCTCTGGGGCCAACGTCCTGACTTTC
CASSFDRYLSGANVLTF
>NA|TRBJ2-1|TRBD2|TRBV9
TGTGCCAGCAGCGTAGGGGGACTAGCCGGAGTGGACAATGAGCAGTTCTTC
CASSVGGLAGVDNEQFF
>NA|TRBJ2-6|NA|TRBV5-1
TGCGCCAGCAGCCGGGACTTTAACTCTGGGGCCAACGTCCTGACTTTC
CASSRDFNSGANVLTF
>NA|TRBJ2-5|NA|TRBV2
TGTGCCAGCAGTCGTTCTCTGGGGGAGACCCAGTACTTC
CASSRSLGETQYF